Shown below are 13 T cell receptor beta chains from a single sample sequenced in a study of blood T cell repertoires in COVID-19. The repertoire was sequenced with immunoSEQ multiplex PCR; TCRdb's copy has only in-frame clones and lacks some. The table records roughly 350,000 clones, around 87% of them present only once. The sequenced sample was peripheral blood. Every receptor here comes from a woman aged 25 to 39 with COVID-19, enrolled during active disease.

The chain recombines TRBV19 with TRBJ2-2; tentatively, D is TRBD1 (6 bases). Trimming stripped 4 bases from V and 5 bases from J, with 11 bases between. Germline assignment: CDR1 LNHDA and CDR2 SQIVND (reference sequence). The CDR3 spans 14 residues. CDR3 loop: CASSKQGRTGELFF. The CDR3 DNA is TGTGCCAGTAGTAAACAGGGTCGGACCGGGGAGCTGTTTTTT.

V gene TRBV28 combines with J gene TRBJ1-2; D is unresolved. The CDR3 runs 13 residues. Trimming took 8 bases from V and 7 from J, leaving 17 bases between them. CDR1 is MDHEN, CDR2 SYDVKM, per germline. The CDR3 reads CASRSPTAGGYTF. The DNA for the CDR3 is TGTGCCAGCCGCAGCCCCACGGCGGGTGGCTACACCTTC.

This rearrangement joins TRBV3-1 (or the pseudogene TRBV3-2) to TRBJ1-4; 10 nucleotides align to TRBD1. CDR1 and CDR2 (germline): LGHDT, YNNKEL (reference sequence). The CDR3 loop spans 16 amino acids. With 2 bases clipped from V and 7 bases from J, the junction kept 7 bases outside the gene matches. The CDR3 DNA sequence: TGTGCCAGCAGCCAATCAAGGACAGGGGGAGGTGAAAAACTGTTTTTT. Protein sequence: CASSQSRTGGGEKLFF.

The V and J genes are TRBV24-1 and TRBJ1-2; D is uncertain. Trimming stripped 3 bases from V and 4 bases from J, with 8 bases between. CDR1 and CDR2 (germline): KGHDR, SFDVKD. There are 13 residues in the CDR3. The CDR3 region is CATSDAGPYGYTF. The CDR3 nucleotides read TGTGCCACCAGTGATGCAGGTCCCTATGGCTACACCTTC.

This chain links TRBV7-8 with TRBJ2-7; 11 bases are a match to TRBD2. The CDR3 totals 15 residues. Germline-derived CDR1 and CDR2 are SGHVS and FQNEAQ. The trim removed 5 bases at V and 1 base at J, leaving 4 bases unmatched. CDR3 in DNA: TGTGCCAGCAGCCCGCTAGCGGGAGGATCCTACGAGCAGTACTTC. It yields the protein CASSPLAGGSYEQYF.

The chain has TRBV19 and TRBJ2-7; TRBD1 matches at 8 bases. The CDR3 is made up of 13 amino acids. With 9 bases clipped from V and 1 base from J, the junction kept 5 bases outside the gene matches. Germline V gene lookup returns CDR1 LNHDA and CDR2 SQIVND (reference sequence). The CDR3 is CASQTGESYEQYF. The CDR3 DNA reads TGTGCCAGCCAGACAGGGGAATCCTACGAGCAGTACTTC.

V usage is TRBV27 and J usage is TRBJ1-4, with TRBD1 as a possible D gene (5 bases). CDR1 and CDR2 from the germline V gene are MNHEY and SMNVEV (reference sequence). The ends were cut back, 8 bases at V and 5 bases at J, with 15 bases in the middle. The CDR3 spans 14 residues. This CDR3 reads CASGLGEGNEKLFF. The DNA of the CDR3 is TGTGCCAGCGGCCTAGGGGAGGGGAATGAAAAACTGTTTTTT. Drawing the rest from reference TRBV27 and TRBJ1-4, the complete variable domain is EAQVTQNPRYLITVTGKKLTVTCSQNMNHEYMSWYRQDPGLGLRQIYYSMNVEVTDKGDVPEGYKVSRKEKRNFPLILESPSPNQTSLYFCASGLGEGNEKLFFGSGTQLSVL.

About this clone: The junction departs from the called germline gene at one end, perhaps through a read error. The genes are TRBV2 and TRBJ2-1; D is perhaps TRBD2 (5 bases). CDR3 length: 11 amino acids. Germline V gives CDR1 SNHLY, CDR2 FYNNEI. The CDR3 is CLSWGVYEQFF. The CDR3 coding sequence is TGCCTAAGCTGGGGAGTGTATGAGCAGTTCTTC.

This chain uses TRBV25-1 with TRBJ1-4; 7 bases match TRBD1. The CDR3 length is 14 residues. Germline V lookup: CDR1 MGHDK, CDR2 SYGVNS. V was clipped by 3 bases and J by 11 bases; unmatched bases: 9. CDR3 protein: CASSEGTVQGKLFF. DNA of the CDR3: TGTGCCAGCAGTGAGGGGACGGTACAGGGGAAACTGTTTTTT.

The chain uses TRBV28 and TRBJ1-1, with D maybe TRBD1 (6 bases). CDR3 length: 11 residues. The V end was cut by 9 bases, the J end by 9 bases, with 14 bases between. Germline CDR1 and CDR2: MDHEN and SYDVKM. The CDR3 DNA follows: TGTGCCAGTTGGGCCAGGGGCAAAGCTTTCTTT. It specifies CASWARGKAFF.

In DNA, the CDR3 is TGCGCCAGCAGCCCCGAGGAGGGACTAAGGAGTACGCAGTATTTT. Translating it yields CASSPEEGLRSTQYF. The chain joins TRBV4-3 to TRBJ2-3, with 7 bases that match TRBD2. Per germline, CDR1 LGHNA and CDR2 YSLEER. The V and J ends lost 4 bases and 8 bases, in that order; junction bases with no gene match: 12. The CDR3 has 15 residues.

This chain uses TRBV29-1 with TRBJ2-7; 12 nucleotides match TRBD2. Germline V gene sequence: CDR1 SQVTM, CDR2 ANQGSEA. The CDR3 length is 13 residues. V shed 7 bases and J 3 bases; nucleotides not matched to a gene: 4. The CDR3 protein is CSARLAGDYEQYF. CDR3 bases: TGCAGCGCTAGACTAGCGGGAGACTACGAGCAGTACTTC.

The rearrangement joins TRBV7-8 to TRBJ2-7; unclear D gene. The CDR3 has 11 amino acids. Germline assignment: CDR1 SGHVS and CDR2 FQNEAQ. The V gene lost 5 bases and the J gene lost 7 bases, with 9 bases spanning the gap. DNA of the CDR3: TGTGCCAGCAGCGCTCCAGGAGAGCAGTACTTC. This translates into CASSAPGEQYF.